The 23 T cell receptor delta chains below come from one sample, sequenced in a study of gamma-delta chains in newborns, infants, children. TCRdb re-called the reads via CATT. This sample has 10,000 to 13,000 delta-chain clones, with about 8.2% found just once. Material: blood. These receptors all come from a child who was a newborn, infant or young child, either healthy, febrile or measles-vaccinated (not recorded which).

The chain has TRDV1 and TRDJ1, with a tentative D call TRDD3 (9 bases). This CDR3 is 28 amino acids long. Germline CDR1 TSWWSYY, CDR2 QGS. V was trimmed by 0 bases and J by 0 bases, leaving 47 bases between them. The CDR3 region is CALGELFFFLPPGWGYAHRLRYTDKLIF. The CDR3 nucleotides are TGTGCTCTTGGGGAACTTTTCTTCTTCCTACCCCCAGGGTGGGGATACGCCCATCGTCTACGGTACACCGATAAACTCATCTTT.

This clone is medium-sized (0.01 to 0.1%) by share. Other nucleotide sequences in the sample specify the same CDR3. The J gene is TRDJ2, the V gene TRDV2, with 9 nucleotides matching TRDD3. The CDR3 sequence is 16 residues long. J gave up 0 bases and V 0 bases, and 1 base lay outside the gene matches. Germline values: CDR1 GEAIGNYY, CDR2 EKD. The CDR3 sequence is CACDTLGDTLTAQLFF. Written as DNA, the CDR3 is TGTGCCTGTGACACCTTGGGGGATACTTTGACAGCACAACTCTTCTTT.

This clone was seen only a few times. This specimen includes other DNA sequences encoding the same CDR3. The chain recombines TRDV2 with TRDJ3; D unclear. The CDR3 consists of 17 residues. CDR1 and CDR2 from the germline V gene are GEAIGNYY and EKD. Trimming left V 3 bases short and J 2 bases short, with 13 bases between. The CDR3 nucleotides read TGTGCCTGTGACCCCGTAGTCTCTCCCTGGGACACCCGACAGATGTTTTTC. Translation: CACDPVVSPWDTRQMFF.

Details on this clone: Other DNA sequences from this sample encode an identical CDR3 as well. This chain uses TRDV2 with TRDJ3; a possible D gene is TRDD3 (5 bases). The CDR3 runs to 18 residues. Deletions cut 0 bases from V and 0 bases from J, with 11 bases between. The germline V gene has CDR1 GEAIGNYY and CDR2 EKD. CDR3 nucleotides: TGTGCCTGTGACACCGTGGGGACCGGCTCCTGGGACACCCGACAGATGTTTTTC. Translation gives CACDTVGTGSWDTRQMFF.

This clone was seen only a few times. TCRdb pairs this DNA with a much larger clone's protein that differs at residue 9, likely a read error; the protein shown was translated from the DNA. The chain employs TRDV2 and TRDJ1, with a tentative D call TRDD3 (5 bases). The V and J ends lost 3 bases and 1 base respectively, with 14 bases between them. Germline V CDR1 and CDR2: GEAIGNYY, EKD. This CDR3 has 15 amino acids. This CDR3 is CACDRVGTCTDKLIF. In DNA form, the CDR3 reads TGTGCCTGTGACCGGGTGGGGACCTGCACCGATAAACTCATCTTT.

This clone was counted a few times. A much larger clonotype is one base distant, so this may be a read error. The sample holds other DNA sequences that translate to the same CDR3. The CDR3 DNA reads TGTGCCTGCGACCAAGTTAGCCGGACGGACACCGATAAACTCATCTTT. Translating gives CACDQVSRTDTDKLIF. This rearrangement joins TRDV2 to TRDJ1; D uncertain. Per the germline V gene, CDR1 is GEAIGNYY and CDR2 is EKD. Trimming pared 7 bases from V and 0 bases from J, leaving 20 bases between. The CDR3 totals 16 residues.

This clone was observed a handful of times. This chain links TRDV2 with TRDJ1; TRDD3 aligns across 8 bases. V dropped 0 bases and J dropped 2; count of bases not matched to a gene: 22. This CDR3 is built from 21 residues. From germline, CDR1 is GEAIGNYY and CDR2 EKD. The CDR3 is CACDTLSVTTLDWGLTDKLIF. In DNA, the CDR3 is TGTGCCTGTGACACCCTATCCGTTACTACGCTCGACTGGGGGTTGACCGATAAACTCATCTTT.

V is TRDV2 and J is TRDJ3; 8 positions match TRDD3. Trimming at V came to 3 bases and at J to 0 bases, leaving 3 bases not matched to a gene. This CDR3 is 17 amino acids long. CDR1 and CDR2 from the germline V gene are GEAIGNYY and EKD. The CDR3 DNA follows: TGTGCCTGTGACGTACTGGGGGGCTCCTGGGACACCCGACAGATGTTTTTC. Protein sequence: CACDVLGGSWDTRQMFF.

The chain uses TRDV2 and TRDJ1, with 9 positions matching TRDD3. There are 14 residues in the CDR3. V shed 3 bases and J 4 bases; nucleotides not matched to a gene: 5. In germline, CDR1 is GEAIGNYY, CDR2 EKD. CDR3 in amino acids: CACDPILGDDKLIF. CDR3 in DNA: TGTGCCTGTGACCCAATACTGGGGGACGATAAACTCATCTTT.

The gene calls are TRDV2 and TRDJ3, with 9 bases aligning to TRDD3. The length of the CDR3 is 21 residues. CDR1 is GEAIGNYY and CDR2 is EKD in the germline V gene. V lost 0 bases and J lost 0; bases outside the gene matches: 11. As DNA, the CDR3 is TGTGCCTGTGACACCGTCGGCGTACTGGGGGAGAGCTCCTGGGACACCCGACAGATGTTTTTC. This sequence encodes CACDTVGVLGESSWDTRQMFF.

The sample holds a few counts of this clone. Distinct nucleotide sequences in the sample also encode this CDR3. The chain recombines TRDV2 with TRDJ2, with 11 bases matching TRDD3. Germline loops: CDR1 GEAIGNYY, CDR2 EKD. V was clipped by 0 bases and J by 8 bases; unmatched bases: 1. This CDR3 comprises 14 residues. CDR3 in DNA: TGTGCCTGTGACACCTTGGGGGATACGGCACAACTCTTCTTT. Its translation is CACDTLGDTAQLFF.

This clone was picked up a small number of times. The gene calls are TRDV1 and TRDJ1; 9 nucleotides align to TRDD3. The junction had 11 bases not matched to a gene; V was cut back by 2 bases and J by 1 base. The CDR3 has 18 amino acids. CDR1 and CDR2 from the germline V gene are TSWWSYY and QGS. The CDR3 here is CALGEKGSGGFCTDKLIF. CDR3 in DNA: TGTGCTCTTGGGGAAAAGGGGTCTGGGGGATTTTGCACCGATAAACTCATCTTT.

The rearrangement uses TRDV3 and TRDJ1; TRDD2 aligns across 9 bases. Germline loops: CDR1 TVYSNPD, CDR2 GDNSRS (reference sequence). With 4 bases clipped from V and 0 bases from J, the junction kept 18 bases outside the gene matches. The CDR3 has 18 residues. Here the CDR3 DNA reads TGTGCCTCGGGCCTTCCTACGGGGAATGGGCCCTACACCGATAAACTCATCTTT. It encodes CASGLPTGNGPYTDKLIF. Supplemented by reference TRDV3 and TRDJ1, the full variable domain reads CDKVTQSSPDQTVASGSEVVLLCTYDTVYSNPDLFWYRIRPDYSFQFVFYGDNSRSEGADFTQGRFSVKHILTQKAFHLVISPVRTEDSATYYCASGLPTGNGPYTDKLIFGKGTRVTVEP.

J is TRDJ2 and V is TRDV2; D is uncertain. The V end lost 1 base, the J end lost 0 bases, and 11 bases lay between the germline ends. In germline, CDR1 is GEAIGNYY, CDR2 EKD. The CDR3 spans 16 residues. The CDR3 DNA sequence: TGTGCCTGTGACACATTAGCGGAAGCTTTGACAGCACAACTCTTCTTT. Translating it yields CACDTLAEALTAQLFF.

This chain uses TRDV2 with TRDJ3, with 12 bases identical to TRDD3. In germline, CDR1 is GEAIGNYY, CDR2 EKD. The CDR3 length is 21 residues. The V segment lost 1 base and the J segment 0 bases; nucleotides outside the gene matches: 9. The CDR3 protein is CACDTGTTGGYPSWDTRQMFF. CDR3 sequence (DNA): TGTGCCTGTGACACGGGGACTACTGGGGGATACCCCTCCTGGGACACCCGACAGATGTTTTTC.

Concerning this clone itself: Other DNA sequences in this specimen translate into the identical CDR3. This chain joins TRDV2 and TRDJ3, with 10 bases identical to TRDD3. Losses at the gene ends were 2 bases for V and 2 bases for J; bases not matched to a gene: 5. Germline V CDR1 and CDR2: GEAIGNYY, EKD. The length of the CDR3 is 18 residues. Here the CDR3 reads CACDRLGDRTWDTRQMFF. The CDR3 DNA sequence: TGTGCCTGTGACAGACTGGGGGATCGGACCTGGGACACCCGACAGATGTTTTTC.

The V call is TRDV2, the J call TRDJ1; 11 bases are shared with TRDD3. The junction had 15 bases not matched to a gene; V was cut back by 3 bases and J by 4 bases. In germline, CDR1 is GEAIGNYY, CDR2 EKD. The CDR3 runs 18 residues. Written as DNA, the CDR3 is TGTGCCTGTGACCCCACAGGTACTGGGGGATATAAAGGCGATAAACTCATCTTT. Translating it yields CACDPTGTGGYKGDKLIF.

This clone has only a few counts. A far larger clone lies a single base away; this is likely a read error. This CDR3 is also generated by other DNA sequences in the sample. This rearrangement joins TRDV2 to TRDJ1, with D hard to call. There are 18 residues in the CDR3. Germline values: CDR1 GEAIGNYY, CDR2 EKD. The ends were cut back, 1 base at V and 10 bases at J, with 30 bases in the middle. The CDR3 coding sequence is TGTGCCTGTGACACTCTCTCCCGTGTGAGGAACCAAGGCGGCATACTCATCTTT. This gives the protein CACDTLSRVRNQGGILIF.

In its sample, this clone was seen a few times. With a much larger clone just one base away, this may be a read error. Additional DNA sequences in this sample encode the identical CDR3. This chain links TRDV2 with TRDJ3; D is possibly TRDD3 (6 bases). CDR1 and CDR2 (germline): GEAIGNYY, EKD. V was clipped by 0 bases and J by 0 bases, with 11 bases between them. This CDR3 is built from 18 residues. This chain's CDR3 is CACDTVGVSSWDTRQMFF. CDR3 in DNA: TGTGCCTGTGACACCGTGGGGGTTAGCTCCTGGGACACCCGACAGATGTTTTTC.

By its share, this clone is medium-sized (0.01 to 0.1%). This chain connects TRDV2 to TRDJ3; 9 bases map to TRDD3. From germline, CDR1 is GEAIGNYY and CDR2 EKD. V was clipped by 3 bases and J by 2 bases; unmatched bases: 10. This CDR3 has 19 amino acids. The chain's CDR3 is CACDAVVGDKPWDTRQMFF. The CDR3 DNA follows: TGTGCCTGTGACGCCGTGGTGGGGGATAAACCCTGGGACACCCGACAGATGTTTTTC.

There are a few counts of this clone. Since a far larger clone is one base different, this is likely a read error. Other DNA sequences in the same sample also yield this CDR3. This rearrangement joins TRDV2 to TRDJ1; TRDD3 matches 12 bases. Trimming took 3 bases from V and 4 from J; bases not matched to a gene: 11. This CDR3 has 17 residues. CDR1 is GEAIGNYY, CDR2 EKD, per germline. The CDR3 sequence is CACDALLGDTRYDKLIF. The CDR3 DNA reads as TGTGCCTGTGACGCCCTGCTGGGGGATACGCGCTACGATAAACTCATCTTT.

The chain carries TRDV2 and TRDJ3; 12 nucleotides align to TRDD3. V shed 0 bases and J 3 bases; nucleotides not matched to a gene: 8. Germline CDR1 and CDR2: GEAIGNYY and EKD. The length of the CDR3 is 20 residues. The CDR3 nucleotides read TGTGCCTGTGACACCCTACTGGGGGATACTGGAGTCTGGGACACCCGACAGATGTTTTTC. Its translation: CACDTLLGDTGVWDTRQMFF.

This clone was seen a handful of times. The chain links TRDV2 to TRDJ3, with no clear D. V dropped 3 bases and J dropped 0 bases, with 11 bases sitting between them. Germline V gene sequence: CDR1 GEAIGNYY, CDR2 EKD. The CDR3 loop spans 17 amino acids. CDR3 in DNA: TGTGCCTGTGACGGAGCCTCTAGCTCCTGGGACACCCGACAGATGTTTTTC. Amino acids: CACDGASSSWDTRQMFF.